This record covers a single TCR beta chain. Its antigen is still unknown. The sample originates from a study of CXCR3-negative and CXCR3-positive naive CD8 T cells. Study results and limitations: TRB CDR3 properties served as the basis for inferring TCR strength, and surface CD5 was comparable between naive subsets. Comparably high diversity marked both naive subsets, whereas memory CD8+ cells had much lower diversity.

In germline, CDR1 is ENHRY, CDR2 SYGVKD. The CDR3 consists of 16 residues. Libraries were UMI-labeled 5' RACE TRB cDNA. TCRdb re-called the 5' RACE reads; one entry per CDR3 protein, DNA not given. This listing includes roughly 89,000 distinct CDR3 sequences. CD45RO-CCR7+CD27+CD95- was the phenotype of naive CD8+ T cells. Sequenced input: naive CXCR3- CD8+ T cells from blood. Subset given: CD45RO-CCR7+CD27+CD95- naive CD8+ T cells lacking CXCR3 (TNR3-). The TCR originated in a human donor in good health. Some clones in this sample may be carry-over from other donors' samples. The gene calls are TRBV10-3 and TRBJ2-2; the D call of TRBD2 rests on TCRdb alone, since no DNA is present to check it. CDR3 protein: CAIYDLGDGYTGELFF.